This TCR beta chain was documented in a study of post-analysis software for immune sequencing data. Whole-study results and caveats: Compared with controls, patients had more of about 5 TRBV segments, including TRBV5-6, TRBV5-1 and TRBV20-1.

A word on this clonotype: Its antigen is undetermined.

Each TCR beta cDNA library carried unique molecular identifiers. TCRdb re-analysed the PCR reads in MiXCR, keeping a single row per CDR3 protein. The table shows around 770,000 distinct CDR3 sequences, with around 42% occurring only once. Germline values: CDR1 SGHTA, CDR2 FQGNSA. V gave up 4 bases and J gave up 4 bases, with 13 bases separating them. The CDR3 has 14 residues. The sample comprised blood. The rearrangement joins TRBV7-2 to TRBJ2-5, with TRBD2 as a possible D gene (6 bases). This receptor was obtained from a girl aged 5 to 17 with multiple sclerosis. The CDR3: CASSSRDFTETQYF. The CDR3 DNA follows: TGTGCCAGCAGCTCCCGGGACTTCACAGAGACCCAGTACTTC.